Sequencing of this T cell receptor beta chain was carried out in a study of OX40 agonist ivuxolimab in advanced cancers. Study in general: At 82.7% male, the cohort had a mean age of about 60 years, ranging from about 23 to 80.

This CDR3 comprises 15 residues. With V trimmed by 7 bases and J by 5 bases, 10 bases remained unmatched. Germline V lookup: CDR1 KGHSH, CDR2 LQKENI. The table came from immunoSEQ multiplex PCR; TCRdb's copy has only in-frame clones and leaves some out. Here the sample spans 80,000 to 95,000 clones, about 89% being singletons. This sequence was found in an adult with an advanced solid tumor such as melanoma, head and neck, liver or kidney cancer. This material consisted of CD4+ or CD8+ T cells sorted from blood, taken in a trial of the OX40 agonist ivuxolimab. The chain is built from TRBV18 and TRBJ2-1, with 8 nucleotides matching TRBD2. The CDR3 loop is CASLPLREGHNEQFF. CDR3 in DNA: TGTGCCAGCTTACCCCTACGGGAGGGCCACAATGAGCAGTTCTTC.